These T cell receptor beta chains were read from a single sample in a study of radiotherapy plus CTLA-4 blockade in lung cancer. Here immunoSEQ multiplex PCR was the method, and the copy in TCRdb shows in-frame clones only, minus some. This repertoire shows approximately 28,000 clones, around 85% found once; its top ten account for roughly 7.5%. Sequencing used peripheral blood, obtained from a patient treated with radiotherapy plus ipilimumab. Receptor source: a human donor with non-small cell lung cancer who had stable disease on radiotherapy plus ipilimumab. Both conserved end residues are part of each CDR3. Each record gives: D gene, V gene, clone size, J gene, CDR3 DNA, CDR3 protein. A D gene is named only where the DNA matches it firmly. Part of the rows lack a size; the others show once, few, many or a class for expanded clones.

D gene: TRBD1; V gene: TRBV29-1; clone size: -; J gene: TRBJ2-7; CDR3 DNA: TGCAGCGTTGCCGGGACAGGGAGGACCTACGAGCAGTACTTC; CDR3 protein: CSVAGTGRTYEQYF
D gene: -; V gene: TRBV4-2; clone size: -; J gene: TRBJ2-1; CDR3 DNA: TGTGCCAGCAGCCAAGGAGTAGGGGGAAATGAGCAGTTCTTC; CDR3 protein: CASSQGVGGNEQFF
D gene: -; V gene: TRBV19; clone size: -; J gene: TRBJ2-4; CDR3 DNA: TGTGCCAGTAGTATAGGTCTCCGGGCGGCCAAAAACATTCAGTACTTC; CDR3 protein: CASSIGLRAAKNIQYF
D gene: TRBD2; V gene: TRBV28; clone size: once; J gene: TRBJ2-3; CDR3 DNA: TGTGCCAGCAGGCCCCCCGGCCTAGCGGGGGGAGATACGCAGTATTTT; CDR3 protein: CASRPPGLAGGDTQYF
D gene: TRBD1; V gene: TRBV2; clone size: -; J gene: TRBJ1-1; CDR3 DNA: TGTGCCAGCAGTGCCCGACAGGGGGCCACTGAAGCTTTCTTT; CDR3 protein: CASSARQGATEAFF
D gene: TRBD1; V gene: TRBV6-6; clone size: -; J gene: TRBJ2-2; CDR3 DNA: TGTGCCAGCAGTTACAGCCAGGGGGCCACCGGGGAGCTGTTTTTT; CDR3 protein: CASSYSQGATGELFF
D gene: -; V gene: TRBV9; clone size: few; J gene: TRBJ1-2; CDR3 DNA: TGTGCCAGCAGCGCCAGCCTACTACCAAACTATGGCTACACCTTC; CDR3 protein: CASSASLLPNYGYTF
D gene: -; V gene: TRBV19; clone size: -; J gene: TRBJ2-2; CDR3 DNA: TGTGCCAGTAGTATAGCCAAGAACACCGGGGAGCTGTCTTTT; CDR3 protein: CASSIAKNTGELSF
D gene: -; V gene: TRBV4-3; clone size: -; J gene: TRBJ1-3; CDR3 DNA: TGCGCCAGCAGCCAAGAACCCACGGACTCTGGAAACACCATATATTTT; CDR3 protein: CASSQEPTDSGNTIYF
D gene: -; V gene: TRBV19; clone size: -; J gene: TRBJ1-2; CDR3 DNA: TGCGCCAGTAGTACAGGACGAATCGGTGGCTACACCTTC; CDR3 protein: CASSTGRIGGYTF
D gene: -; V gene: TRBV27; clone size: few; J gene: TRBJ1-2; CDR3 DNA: TGTGCCAGCAGTTTCGAAGGGGGCTATGGCTACACCTTC; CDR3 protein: CASSFEGGYGYTF
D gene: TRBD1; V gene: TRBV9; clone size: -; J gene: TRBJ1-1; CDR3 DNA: TGTGCCAGCAGCGCGTTACAGGGGGTGGACACTGAAGCTTTCTTT; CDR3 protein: CASSALQGVDTEAFF